The 20 T cell receptor beta chains given below trace back to one sample, sequenced in a study of regulatory T cells in long-lasting Graves disease. Indicated time point: newly diagnosed GD, antithyroid drugs for less than 3 months. The authors made the TCR library using RNA they extracted from PBMCs. Arm-PCR of CDR3 regions and iRepertoire HTBI primers were used to build TCR beta libraries. Each CDR3 protein gets one entry after TCRdb re-called the multiplex PCR reads with MiXCR. Of about 440,000 distinct CDR3 sequences in the sample, about 15% were seen once. These same records also appear under a second study, on T cells in Graves' hyperthyroidism and ophthalmopathy.

This specimen consisted of peripheral blood mononuclear cells (PBMCs), obtained at new diagnosis, from a patient treated with antithyroid drugs. The receptors originated from a woman under 30 with Graves disease.

The CDR3 loop reads CSVEAGTGYNEQFF. The CDR3 region has the DNA TGCAGCGTTGAGGCCGGGACAGGGTACAATGAGCAGTTCTTC. The chain uses TRBV29-1 and TRBJ2-1, with 9 bases lining up with TRBD1. This CDR3 is 14 amino acids long. Germline V gene sequence: CDR1 SQVTM, CDR2 ANQGSEA. V gave up 3 bases and J gave up 4 bases; unmatched junction bases: 4.

The chain carries TRBV19 and TRBJ1-6; D is perhaps TRBD1 (6 bases). This CDR3 is built from 15 residues. The V and J ends lost 6 bases and 5 bases respectively, with 14 bases between them. Germline CDR1 reads LNHDA; CDR2 reads SQIVND (reference sequence). The CDR3 sequence is CASSPGHLDNSPLHF. CDR3 bases: TGTGCCAGTAGCCCGGGACACCTTGATAATTCACCCCTCCACTTT.

V usage is TRBV7-3 and J usage is TRBJ2-1; TRBD2 might be the D (5 bases). Germline V gene sequence: CDR1 SGHTA, CDR2 FQGTGA. Deletions cut 5 bases from V and 5 bases from J, with 16 bases between. There are 15 residues in the CDR3. The CDR3 region is CASSLINGIHNEQFF. The DNA for the CDR3 is TGTGCCAGCAGCCTTATAAACGGGATCCACAATGAGCAGTTCTTC. Filled out from reference TRBV7-3 and TRBJ2-1, the complete variable domain reads GAGVSQTPSNKVTEKGKYVELRCDPISGHTALYWYRQSLGQGPEFLIYFQGTGAADDSGLPNDRFFAVRPEGSVSTLKIQRTERGDSAVYLCASSLINGIHNEQFFGPGTRLTVL.

The chain uses TRBV4-3 and TRBJ2-1; TRBD2 might be the D (6 bases). Germline lookup yields CDR1 LGHNA and CDR2 YSLEER. The CDR3 has 15 amino acids. V was cut by 2 bases and J by 6 bases, with 14 bases left in between. CDR3 protein: CASSQSGTDFNEQFF. As DNA, the CDR3 is TGCGCCAGCAGCCAATCCGGGACTGATTTCAATGAGCAGTTCTTC.

The chain joins TRBV6-1 to TRBJ2-1, with D possibly TRBD1 on 6 matching bases. The CDR3 loop spans 17 amino acids. The ends were cut back, 6 bases at V and 0 bases at J, with 18 bases in the middle. CDR1 MNHNS and CDR2 SASEGT come from the germline V gene. The CDR3 nucleotides are TGTGCCAGCAGGACACAGGGAGTTAGGAGCTCCTACAATGAGCAGTTCTTC. Residues: CASRTQGVRSSYNEQFF.

In this sample, this clonotype turned up many times. The chain recombines TRBV5-6 with TRBJ2-7; D might be TRBD2 (6 bases). V lost 4 bases and J 3 bases, leaving 14 bases between the germline ends. The length of the CDR3 is 14 residues. The germline V gene encodes CDR1 SGHDT and CDR2 YYEEEE. The CDR3 bases are TGTGCCAGCAGCCCACCGTCTAGCGACTACGAGCAGTACTTC. It codes for CASSPPSSDYEQYF.

A few counts support this clonotype. This rearrangement joins TRBV3-1 to TRBJ2-2, with 9 bases identical to TRBD2. The CDR3 is made up of 14 amino acids. Looked up from germline, CDR1 is LGHDT and CDR2 is YNNKEL (reference sequence). Trimming removed 2 bases from V and 9 bases from J; junction bases left unmatched: 4. The chain's CDR3 is CASSQISGSRELFF. The CDR3 DNA sequence: TGTGCCAGCAGCCAAATTAGCGGGAGTCGGGAGCTGTTTTTT.

The chain links TRBV24-1 to TRBJ2-1, with 14 bases matching TRBD2. Germline loops: CDR1 KGHDR, CDR2 SFDVKD. The V gene end was trimmed by 8 bases and the J gene end by 5 bases; junction bases not matched to a gene: 1. This CDR3 region has 14 residues. The DNA of the CDR3 is TGTGCCACCATGGGACTAGCGGGAGACAATGAGCAGTTCTTC. This sequence encodes CATMGLAGDNEQFF.

This clonotype appeared many times. The chain is built from TRBV27 and TRBJ1-2; no clear D. Germline lookup yields CDR1 MNHEY and CDR2 SMNVEV (reference sequence). The CDR3 loop spans 12 amino acids. The V end was cut by 6 bases, the J end by 4 bases, with 9 bases between. The CDR3 region has the DNA TGTGCCAGCAGCGTAGACGGCTATGGCTACACCTTC. It translates to CASSVDGYGYTF.

At least ten counts were recorded for this clonotype. The chain joins TRBV27 to TRBJ2-7, with 9 bases matching TRBD2. The V gene's germline CDR1 is MNHEY and CDR2 SMNVEV (reference sequence). Losses at the gene ends were 3 bases for V and 4 bases for J; bases not matched to a gene: 10. The CDR3 covers 16 residues. The CDR3 protein is CASSLQWASGMYEQYF. The CDR3 DNA reads as TGTGCCAGCAGTTTGCAATGGGCTAGCGGGATGTACGAGCAGTACTTC.

Of note for this clonotype: Just one base apart from a much larger clone, this may be a read error. The gene calls are TRBV7-3 and TRBJ2-5; 8 bases map to TRBD1. The CDR3 sequence is 13 residues long. Germline CDR1 SGHTA, CDR2 FQGTGA. CDR3 loop: CASAFGGQETQHF. The CDR3 region has the DNA TGTGCCAGCGCTTTTGGGGGACAGGAGACCCAGCACTTC. The whole variable domain, filled in from reference TRBV7-3 and TRBJ2-5, reads GAGVSQTPSNKVTEKGKYVELRCDPISGHTALYWYRQSLGQGPEFLIYFQGTGAADDSGLPNDRFFAVRPEGSVSTLKIQRTERGDSAVYLCASAFGGQETQHFGPGTRLLVL.

This clonotype was counted at least ten times. The chain is built from TRBV7-3 and TRBJ2-3; TRBD2 agrees at 7 bases. TRBJ2-7 matches the DNA end more closely, so the J call is doubtful. The length of the CDR3 is 13 residues. Germline V CDR1 and CDR2: SGHTA, FQGTGA. The CDR3 DNA is TGTGCCAGCAGTCTAGCGGCAGTGGGCGAGCAGTACTTC. Translated: CASSLAAVGEQYF.

This clonotype was seen a few times. The genes are TRBV19 and TRBJ1-1; D is possibly TRBD1 (6 bases). The CDR3 spans 15 residues. In germline, CDR1 is LNHDA, CDR2 SQIVND (reference sequence). Deletions cut 7 bases from V and 1 base from J, with 16 bases between. CDR3 coding DNA: TGTGCCAGTACCCCACCCTCGACAGGGAACACTGAAGCTTTCTTT. Translation gives CASTPPSTGNTEAFF.

At least ten counts were recorded for this clonotype. J is TRBJ2-3 and V is TRBV12-3 or TRBV12-4; 9 nucleotides agree with TRBD2. The CDR3 extends over 15 amino acids. V lost 6 bases to trimming and J lost 0 bases; unmatched junction nucleotides: 4. In DNA form, the CDR3 reads TGTGCCAGCAGGCCCCTAGCGGGAAGCACAGATACGCAGTATTTT. Residues: CASRPLAGSTDTQYF.

This clonotype was seen repeatedly, ten times or more. The V call is TRBV9, the J call TRBJ2-1, with D hard to call. The germline V gene encodes CDR1 SGDLS and CDR2 YYNGEE. With 4 bases removed from V and 1 base from J, the gap between germline ends came to 18 bases. The CDR3 length is 17 residues. The CDR3 region is CASSPSVMFQSYNEQFF. The CDR3 DNA follows: TGTGCCAGCAGCCCCTCGGTTATGTTCCAGTCCTACAATGAGCAGTTCTTC.

This chain connects TRBV14 to TRBJ2-7; TRBD2 agrees at 13 bases. The length of the CDR3 is 17 residues. Trimming removed 3 bases from V and 5 bases from J; junction bases left unmatched: 10. CDR1 and CDR2 from the germline V gene are SGHDN and FVKESK. CDR3 residues: CASSQSYGLAGDHEQYF. CDR3 in DNA: TGTGCCAGCAGCCAGTCGTATGGACTAGCGGGGGATCACGAGCAGTACTTC. Supplemented by reference TRBV14 and TRBJ2-7, the full variable domain reads EAGVTQFPSHSVIEKGQTVTLRCDPISGHDNLYWYRRVMGKEIKFLLHFVKESKQDESGMPNNRFLAERTGGTYSTLKVQPAELEDSGVYFCASSQSYGLAGDHEQYFGPGTRLTVT.

This clonotype has a count of ten or more. The chain combines TRBV7-8 with TRBJ1-5; D may be TRBD1 (5 bases). The CDR3 runs 15 residues. The germline V gene has CDR1 SGHVS and CDR2 FQNEAQ. Trimming left V 5 bases short and J 2 bases short, with 13 bases between. CDR3 nucleotides: TGTGCCAGCAGCCCCAGGGAAGGGGGCAATCAGCCCCAGCATTTT. As protein: CASSPREGGNQPQHF. Using reference TRBV7-8 and TRBJ1-5 for the parts outside the CDR3, the full variable domain is GAGVSQSPRYKVAKRGQDVALRCDPISGHVSLFWYQQALGQGPEFLTYFQNEAQLDKSGLPSDRFFAERPEGSVSTLKIQRTQQEDSAVYLCASSPREGGNQPQHFGDGTRLSIL.

A remark on this clonotype: The junction shows a germline mismatch at one end, possibly a read error. V gene TRBV6-1 combines with J gene TRBJ1-1; a weak D match, TRBD1 (5 bases). CDR1 and CDR2 from the germline V gene are MNHNS and SASEGT. The CDR3 has 18 residues. The CDR3 region is CASSPFKGTKNMNTEASF. In nucleotides, the CDR3 is TGTGCCAGCAGCCCTTTCAAGGGGACGAAAAACATGAACACTGAAGCTTCCTTT.

There are many counts of this clonotype. In DNA form, the CDR3 reads TGTGCCAGCAGCCCCAGGCTGGAGAATGAGCAGTTCTTC. Translated, it gives CASSPRLENEQFF. This rearrangement joins TRBV7-9 to TRBJ2-1; D is unresolved. From germline, CDR1 is SEHNR and CDR2 FQNEAQ (reference sequence). This CDR3 is built from 13 residues. The V end lost 5 bases, the J end lost 7 bases, and 12 bases lay between the germline ends.

This clonotype was found many times. The rearrangement uses TRBV28 and TRBJ2-3; a possible D gene is TRBD2 (6 bases). V was pared by 6 bases and J by 6 bases, with 13 bases between. The CDR3 spans 13 residues. Germline loops: CDR1 MDHEN, CDR2 SYDVKM. The CDR3 nucleotides are TGTGCCAGCAGGGGCGGGGAGTGGGATACGCAGTATTTT. Translating it yields CASRGGEWDTQYF.